Described below is a single TCR beta chain sequence and its context. Its antigen is not identified. V was trimmed by 3 bases and J by 7 bases, leaving 12 bases between them. This CDR3 comprises 13 residues. The V gene's germline CDR1 is LGHDT and CDR2 YNNKEL (reference sequence). The record originates from a study of post-analysis software for immune sequencing data. Study in general: Relapsing-remitting, secondary progressive and progressive-relapsing multiple sclerosis were all included among the disease courses.

TCR beta cDNA libraries had unique molecular identifiers. TCRdb processed the PCR reads anew with MiXCR; each CDR3 protein has one entry. The repertoire holds about 200,000 distinct CDR3 sequences, with around 30% as singletons. Study-level points and caveats: Included in a set of a few TRBV segments more frequent in patients than controls were TRBV5-6, TRBV5-1 and TRBV20-1. Samples sharing a preparation batch grouped tightly together when assessed by F measure. Multiple sclerosis patients had significantly lower normalized Chao1 diversity than controls.

Sequencing was done on a sample of blood. This clonotype was obtained from a girl younger than 18 with multiple sclerosis. The chain recombines TRBV3-1 with TRBJ1-1; tentative D call: TRBD1 (6 bases). CDR3 sequence reads: CASSHTGSGEAFF. CDR3 sequence (DNA): TGTGCCAGCAGCCACACAGGGTCCGGTGAAGCTTTCTTT.